A single sample is the source of the 8 T cell receptor beta chains below, sequenced in a study of Graves' ophthalmopathy and Graves' hyperthyroidism. Amplification of the TCR beta CDR3 regions used RNA transcripts (as template). First-round RT-PCR relied on HTBI primers, and a second-round multiplex PCR came next. TCRdb processed the multiplex PCR reads anew with MiXCR; each CDR3 protein has one entry. Here the sample spans around 170,000 distinct CDR3 sequences, 30% to 45% being singletons. Sample: peripheral blood. The origin of the receptors is a middle-aged woman with Graves' ophthalmopathy.

The V and J genes are TRBV6-2 or TRBV6-3 and TRBJ2-7; weak D call: TRBD1 (6 bases). CDR3 length: 16 residues. V was pared by 2 bases and J by 6 bases, with 20 bases between. Per the germline V gene, CDR1 is MNHEY and CDR2 is SVGEGT. The CDR3 is CASSYGGSGHLSEQYF. CDR3 nucleotides: TGTGCCAGCAGTTACGGTGGCTCGGGACATCTTTCCGAGCAGTACTTC.

This clonotype was picked up many times. The gene calls are TRBV7-8 and TRBJ1-2, with TRBD1 identical over 8 bases. The V and J ends lost 4 bases and 6 bases, in that order; junction bases with no gene match: 13. Germline V gene lookup returns CDR1 SGHVS and CDR2 FQNEAQ. There are 16 residues in the CDR3. This CDR3 is CASSSITSGGANGYTF. CDR3 coding DNA: TGTGCCAGCAGCTCCATCACTTCAGGGGGCGCGAATGGCTACACCTTC.

This clonotype came up many times. This rearrangement joins TRBV6-1 to TRBJ2-7; possible D gene TRBD1, 6 bases. CDR1 and CDR2 from the germline V gene are MNHNS and SASEGT. The CDR3 has 13 residues. Trimming stripped 4 bases from V and 4 bases from J, with 11 bases between. CDR3 in amino acids: CASSGDNSYEQYF. The CDR3 bases are TGTGCCAGCAGTGGGGACAACTCGTACGAGCAGTACTTC.

The chain employs TRBV11-2 and TRBJ2-2; D is possibly TRBD1 or TRBD2 (7 bases each). The CDR3 sequence is 16 residues long. V shed 2 bases and J shed 6 bases, with 16 bases lying between them. Germline assignment: CDR1 SGHAT and CDR2 FQNNGV. This CDR3 is CASSLIPQGGAGELFF. Written as DNA, the CDR3 is TGTGCCAGCAGCTTAATTCCGCAGGGGGGGGCCGGGGAGCTGTTTTTT.

There are many counts of this clonotype. This rearrangement joins TRBV7-2 to TRBJ2-5; 13 nucleotides line up with TRBD2. V was clipped by 3 bases and J by 2 bases; unmatched bases: 0. The CDR3 is made up of 15 amino acids. Germline-derived CDR1 and CDR2 are SGHTA and FQGNSA. CDR3 coding DNA: TGTGCCAGCAGCTTGGGACTAGCGGGGCAAGAGACCCAGTACTTC. Amino acids: CASSLGLAGQETQYF.

This clonotype appeared a few times. This CDR3 reads CASSLWGPNYGYTF. The CDR3 DNA is TGTGCCAGCAGTTTATGGGGGCCTAACTATGGCTACACCTTC. The rearrangement joins TRBV28 to TRBJ1-2, with D possibly matching TRBD1 (5 bases). The CDR3 is 14 amino acids. Germline CDR1 is MDHEN and CDR2 is SYDVKM. The V and J ends lost 0 bases and 0 bases respectively, with 5 bases between them.

V and J are TRBV6-2 or TRBV6-3 and TRBJ1-5, with TRBD1 matching over 7 bases. J gave up 7 bases and V 6 bases, and 9 bases lay outside the gene matches. This CDR3 has 14 residues. Looked up from germline, CDR1 is MNHEY and CDR2 is SVGEGT. The CDR3 sequence is CASRYGQVQQPQHF. The CDR3 nucleotides are TGTGCCAGCAGATACGGACAGGTTCAGCAGCCCCAGCATTTT.

Ten or more counts support this clonotype. The chain links TRBV29-1 to TRBJ2-7, with D perhaps being TRBD1 or TRBD2 (5 bases each). The CDR3 extends over 14 amino acids. The germline V gene has CDR1 SQVTM and CDR2 ANQGSEA. Trimming cost V 4 bases and J 6 bases, with 19 bases left between them. CDR3 sequence: CSVVGQGVAGEQYF. Written as DNA, the CDR3 is TGCAGCGTTGTGGGGCAGGGAGTCGCGGGCGAGCAGTACTTC.